The 2 T cell receptor beta chains below were found in one sample sequenced in a study of cytomegalovirus exposure and HLA in healthy donors. Both 60 Vbeta primers and 13 Jbeta primers went into the PCR. Using immunoSEQ multiplex PCR, the repertoire was profiled, and TCRdb retains in-frame clones only, with some absent. The top ten hold about 1.6% of the sample, which has 150,000 to 200,000 clones, 82% seen once. The source material was PBMCs. These receptors originate from a girl under 18 in good health and CMV-seropositive.

V and J are TRBV6-5 and TRBJ2-1; a possible D gene is TRBD2 (5 bases). The CDR3 covers 16 residues. Trimming cost V 0 bases and J 0 bases, with 9 bases left between them. Germline V gene sequence: CDR1 MNHEY, CDR2 SVGAGI. CDR3 loop: CASSYSSRGSYNEQFF. CDR3 DNA: TGTGCCAGCAGTTACTCTTCCCGGGGCTCCTACAATGAGCAGTTCTTC.

V usage is TRBV5-1 and J usage is TRBJ1-1; maybe TRBD1 (6 bases). Trimming removed 4 bases from V and 2 bases from J, with 15 bases in between. Germline lookup yields CDR1 SGHRS and CDR2 YFSETQ. This CDR3 has 15 residues. The CDR3 DNA sequence: TGCGCCAGCAGCGCGCTACAGGGTATAAACACTGAAGCTTTCTTT. This encodes CASSALQGINTEAFF.